The entry below gives a single T cell receptor (beta chain) sequence along with its context. The antigen remains unidentified. These data originate in a study of beta chain features in type 1 diabetes. For the study at large: Across every sample, around 100,000,000 sorted cells were examined in total. Study results and limitations: All four CD4+ subsets from Type 1 diabetes patients carried moderately but significantly shorter TCRB CDR3s. The study found fewer insertions and more deletions at VDJ junctions in type 1 diabetes patients.

Expressed TCRB transcripts were sequenced, since all the RNA that had been isolated was reverse transcribed. TCRdb's copy holds only in-frame clones and misses some; the assay was immunoSEQ multiplex PCR. The sample carries hundreds of thousands of clones, more than 12% recorded once. The receptor comes from a man aged 18 to 30 with type 1 diabetes. Sequencing input: naive CD4+ T cells from blood.

The CDR3 DNA reads as TGTGCCAGCAGCGCCGGGACTAGCGGGGGCAATGAGCAGTTCTTC. It specifies CASSAGTSGGNEQFF. V gene TRBV9 combines with J gene TRBJ2-1; 14 bases agree with TRBD2. Germline assignment: CDR1 SGDLS and CDR2 YYNGEE. With 3 bases clipped from V and 6 bases from J, the junction kept 2 bases outside the gene matches. This CDR3 contains 15 residues.